A selection of T cell receptor beta chains follows, all from one sample in a study of PD-1 blockade in classical Hodgkin lymphoma. Data came from immunoSEQ multiplex PCR; TCRdb stores just in-frame clones and leaves some out. The sample records 90,000 to 130,000 clones, 80% to 90% being singletons. Sequences were derived from peripheral blood mononuclear cells (PBMCs), sampled before the second cycle of nivolumab. The receptors were gathered from a human donor with classical Hodgkin lymphoma. CDR3s include the opening cysteine and the closing phenylalanine or tryptophan. The D gene is left open where the match is weak. For some rows the clone size is stated as once, few or many, or as a class when expanded; others skip it.

J gene: TRBJ2-1
D gene: .
CDR3 length: 13
clone size: .
V gene: TRBV4-3
CDR3 DNA: TGCGCCAGCAGCCCCGGCCGGGACAATGAGCAGTTCTTC
CDR3 protein: CASSPGRDNEQFF

J gene: TRBJ1-6
D gene: .
CDR3 length: 16
clone size: .
V gene: TRBV5-4
CDR3 DNA: TGTGCCAGCAGCTTGGGGCGGGTCCAGGTCAATTCACCCCTCCACTTT
CDR3 protein: CASSLGRVQVNSPLHF

J gene: TRBJ1-2
D gene: .
CDR3 length: 12
clone size: .
V gene: TRBV5-6
CDR3 DNA: TGTGCCAGCAGCTTGGTTCCTTATGGCTACACCTTC
CDR3 protein: CASSLVPYGYTF

J gene: TRBJ2-3
D gene: TRBD2
CDR3 length: 15
clone size: .
V gene: TRBV4-1
CDR3 DNA: TGCGCCAGCAGCCAAGAACTAGCGGGTATTGATACGCAGTATTTT
CDR3 protein: CASSQELAGIDTQYF

J gene: TRBJ1-4
D gene: .
CDR3 length: 14
clone size: .
V gene: TRBV27
CDR3 DNA: TGTGCCAGCAGTTCCGGACAAAGTTGGGAAAAACTGTTTTTT
CDR3 protein: CASSSGQSWEKLFF

J gene: TRBJ2-1
D gene: TRBD2
CDR3 length: 16
clone size: .
V gene: TRBV28
CDR3 DNA: TGTGCCAGCAGTAAACCAGCGGGAGGGCAATACAATGAGCAGTTCTTC
CDR3 protein: CASSKPAGGQYNEQFF

J gene: TRBJ2-7
D gene: .
CDR3 length: 15
clone size: .
V gene: TRBV6-5
CDR3 DNA: TGTGCCAGCAGTTCCGACAGATCGGGACTCTACGAGCAGTACTTC
CDR3 protein: CASSSDRSGLYEQYF

J gene: TRBJ2-7
D gene: TRBD2
CDR3 length: 15
clone size: .
V gene: TRBV6-5
CDR3 DNA: TGTGCCAGCAGTTACTCGGCTAGCGGGTCCTACGAGCAGTACTTC
CDR3 protein: CASSYSASGSYEQYF

J gene: TRBJ2-7
D gene: .
CDR3 length: 12
clone size: few
V gene: TRBV10-2
CDR3 DNA: TGCGCCAGCCGGAGAGGATCCTACGAGCAGTACTTC
CDR3 protein: CASRRGSYEQYF

J gene: TRBJ1-1
D gene: .
CDR3 length: 14
clone size: .
V gene: TRBV14
CDR3 DNA: TGTGCCAGCAGCCAAGGGGGACGCGTCACTGAAGCTTTCTTT
CDR3 protein: CASSQGGRVTEAFF

J gene: TRBJ2-7
D gene: .
CDR3 length: 15
clone size: .
V gene: TRBV2
CDR3 DNA: TGTGCCAGCAGGGAGTTTACGGGGGCGCTTTACGAGCAGTACTTC
CDR3 protein: CASREFTGALYEQYF

J gene: TRBJ1-2
D gene: TRBD1
CDR3 length: 15
clone size: .
V gene: TRBV5-1
CDR3 DNA: TGCGCCAGCAGCCCGGAGGGACAGGGTAGCTATGGCTACACCTTC
CDR3 protein: CASSPEGQGSYGYTF

J gene: TRBJ1-2
D gene: .
CDR3 length: 16
clone size: .
V gene: TRBV15
CDR3 DNA: TGTGCCACCAGCAGAGATCGGGGGAATAGGCTCTATGGCTACACCTTC
CDR3 protein: CATSRDRGNRLYGYTF

J gene: TRBJ2-7
D gene: .
CDR3 length: 13
clone size: .
V gene: TRBV7-2
CDR3 DNA: TGTGCCAGCAGCTTATCTCCTAGTGGGGGACTCAACTTC
CDR3 protein: CASSLSPSGGLNF

J gene: TRBJ2-7
D gene: TRBD2
CDR3 length: 15
clone size: .
V gene: TRBV6-6
CDR3 DNA: TGTGCCAGCAGTTACGGTCTAGCGGGAGGATACGAGCAGTACTTC
CDR3 protein: CASSYGLAGGYEQYF

J gene: TRBJ2-7
D gene: TRBD2
CDR3 length: 14
clone size: .
V gene: TRBV5-1
CDR3 DNA: TGCGCCAGCAGCTTGCTAGCGGGGAAGAGGGAGCAGTACTTC
CDR3 protein: CASSLLAGKREQYF

J gene: TRBJ1-2
D gene: .
CDR3 length: 12
clone size: .
V gene: TRBV6-1
CDR3 DNA: TGTGCCAGTTCGACAGTTAACTATGGCTACACCTTC
CDR3 protein: CASSTVNYGYTF

J gene: TRBJ2-1
D gene: .
CDR3 length: 15
clone size: .
V gene: TRBV7-9
CDR3 DNA: TGTGCCAGCAGCTTAGTGCGCACGAGGATCGATGAGCAGTTCTTC
CDR3 protein: CASSLVRTRIDEQFF

J gene: TRBJ2-7
D gene: .
CDR3 length: 15
clone size: .
V gene: TRBV7-5
CDR3 DNA: TGTGCCAGAAGCCCGCCTGGGACAGGAGGGCTCGAGCAGTACTTC
CDR3 protein: CARSPPGTGGLEQYF

J gene: TRBJ1-2
D gene: TRBD1
CDR3 length: 16
clone size: .
V gene: TRBV28
CDR3 DNA: TGTGCCAGCAGTTTAAGGTCAGGGGGCGAAAATGGTGGCTACACCTTC
CDR3 protein: CASSLRSGGENGGYTF

J gene: TRBJ2-7
D gene: .
CDR3 length: 12
clone size: .
V gene: TRBV2
CDR3 DNA: TGTGCCAGCAATCTCCCTTACTACGAGCAGTACTTC
CDR3 protein: CASNLPYYEQYF

J gene: TRBJ1-3
D gene: TRBD1
CDR3 length: 16
clone size: once
V gene: TRBV6-6
CDR3 DNA: TGTGCCAGCAGTTACGCCGGACAGGGGAACGGAAACACCATATATTTT
CDR3 protein: CASSYAGQGNGNTIYF

J gene: TRBJ1-5
D gene: .
CDR3 length: 15
clone size: .
V gene: TRBV7-2
CDR3 DNA: TGTGCCAGCAGCTTCGCCACCTCTAGCAATCAGCCCCAGCATTTT
CDR3 protein: CASSFATSSNQPQHF

J gene: TRBJ2-2
D gene: .
CDR3 length: 13
clone size: .
V gene: TRBV27
CDR3 DNA: TGTGCCAGCAGAATACAAAACACCGGGGAGCTGTTTTTT
CDR3 protein: CASRIQNTGELFF

J gene: TRBJ1-4
D gene: .
CDR3 length: 14
clone size: .
V gene: TRBV6-6
CDR3 DNA: TGTGCCAGCACCAGGAGCCGAACTAATGAAAAACTGTTTTTT
CDR3 protein: CASTRSRTNEKLFF

J gene: TRBJ2-3
D gene: .
CDR3 length: 13
clone size: .
V gene: TRBV6-5
CDR3 DNA: TGTGCCAGCAGTTACTCGGAGGGGGATACGCAGTATTTT
CDR3 protein: CASSYSEGDTQYF